This is a list of T cell receptor beta chains from one sample in a study of shared clonotypes between healthy human individuals. Using immunoSEQ multiplex PCR, the repertoire was profiled, and TCRdb retains in-frame clones only, with some absent. The sample contains around 1.5 million clones, 95% to 99% of which appear only once. Material: naive CD4+ T cells sorted from blood. The origin of the receptors is a man aged 25-45 years in good health. The CDR3 runs from the conserved cysteine through the conserved F or W. The D gene is left open where the match is weak. Clone size is not always given. Where it is, it says once, few, many or a class for expanded clones.

j_call,d_call,v_call,clone_size,cdr3_aa,cdr3_nt
TRBJ1-5,-,TRBV18,-,CASSPLVHSNQPQHF,TGTGCCAGCTCACCACTTGTCCATAGCAATCAGCCCCAGCATTTT
TRBJ2-7,TRBD1,TRBV5-1,-,CASSSWDRATYEQYF,TGCGCCAGCAGCTCCTGGGACAGGGCAACCTACGAGCAGTACTTC
TRBJ1-1,-,TRBV5-1,once,CASSLAVNTEAFF,TGCGCCAGCAGCTTGGCGGTGAACACTGAAGCTTTCTTT
TRBJ2-3,TRBD1,TRBV18,-,CASSRQGLRPDTQYF,TGTGCCAGCTCGCGACAGGGGTTGAGGCCAGATACGCAGTATTTT
TRBJ1-1,-,TRBV28,-,CASSLKGRGREAFF,TGTGCCAGCAGTTTAAAAGGTCGGGGGAGGGAAGCTTTCTTT
TRBJ1-2,-,TRBV5-1,-,CASSTAPTGVYGYTF,TGCGCCAGCAGCACCGCTCCGACAGGAGTTTATGGCTACACCTTC
TRBJ1-1,-,TRBV7-9,-,CASSFVGNTEAFF,TGTGCCAGCAGCTTCGTCGGGAACACTGAAGCTTTCTTT
TRBJ2-7,-,TRBV6-1,-,CASAGFIYEQYF,TGTGCCAGCGCGGGGTTCATATACGAGCAGTACTTC
TRBJ2-3,TRBD2,TRBV29-1,-,CSVLREGLADTQYF,TGCAGCGTTCTGAGGGAGGGCCTCGCAGATACGCAGTATTTT
TRBJ1-2,-,TRBV9,-,CASSVGGGYTF,TGTGCCAGCAGCGTAGGGGGTGGCTACACCTTC
TRBJ2-7,TRBD1,TRBV9,-,CASSLVPGGPPYEQYF,TGTGCCAGCAGCCTAGTTCCAGGGGGCCCCCCCTACGAGCAGTACTTC
TRBJ2-7,-,TRBV5-5,-,CASSTGSSYEQYF,TGTGCCAGCAGCACGGGCTCCTCCTACGAGCAGTACTTC
TRBJ2-6,-,TRBV27,-,CASRDRFRSGANVLTF,TGTGCCAGCAGAGACAGGTTCCGCTCTGGGGCCAACGTCCTGACTTTC
TRBJ1-4,-,TRBV28,-,CASSLPGGLRKLFF,TGTGCCAGCAGTTTACCCGGCGGCCTGAGAAAACTGTTTTTT
TRBJ1-2,-,TRBV7-2,-,CASSRPQGRSYTF,TGTGCCAGCAGCCGTCCTCAGGGGAGGAGCTACACCTTC
TRBJ2-7,TRBD2,TRBV5-1,-,CASSLASGLVEQYF,TGCGCCAGCAGCTTGGCTAGCGGTTTGGTCGAGCAGTACTTC
TRBJ1-2,-,TRBV2,-,CASSRDATYGYTF,TGTGCCAGCAGTCGGGACGCCACCTATGGCTACACCTTC
TRBJ2-2,-,TRBV12-5,-,CASGLVLGGTGELFF,TGTGCTAGTGGTTTGGTACTTGGCGGCACCGGGGAGCTGTTTTTT
TRBJ1-2,-,TRBV28,-,CASRPISVGDYGYTF,TGTGCCAGCAGACCCATTTCTGTTGGGGACTATGGCTACACCTTC
TRBJ1-5,-,TRBV28,-,CASRLQNSNQPQHF,TGTGCCAGCAGGCTTCAAAATAGCAATCAGCCCCAGCATTTT
TRBJ1-4,-,TRBV7-3,-,CASSPQDRINTTNEKLFF,TGTGCCAGCAGCCCCCAGGACAGAATTAACACAACTAATGAAAAACTGTTTTTT
TRBJ1-5,-,TRBV7-8,-,CASSLAQGRGQPQHF,TGTGCCAGCAGCTTAGCGCAGGGGCGAGGTCAGCCCCAGCATTTT
TRBJ2-7,TRBD2,TRBV5-1,-,CASSLGQLAGGIYEQYF,TGCGCCAGCAGCTTGGGTCAACTAGCGGGAGGGATCTACGAGCAGTACTTC
TRBJ2-7,TRBD2,TRBV5-4,-,CASSGSGSSYEQYF,TGTGCCAGCAGCGGGAGCGGGAGCTCCTACGAGCAGTACTTC
TRBJ2-6,-,TRBV11-3,-,CASSPGGPGANVLTF,TGTGCCAGCAGCCCAGGAGGCCCTGGGGCCAACGTCCTGACTTTC
TRBJ2-1,-,TRBV10-3,-,CAIMDSPSYNEQFF,TGTGCCATCATGGACAGCCCTTCCTACAATGAGCAGTTCTTC
TRBJ2-7,-,TRBV5-6,-,CASSLRVPYEQYF,TGTGCCAGCAGCTTGAGGGTTCCCTACGAGCAGTACTTC
TRBJ1-2,-,TRBV18,-,CASSPRSGTGYTF,TGTGCCAGCTCACCACGTTCGGGGACAGGCTACACCTTC
TRBJ2-7,-,TRBV5-1,-,CASSLGRVSLDEQYF,TGCGCCAGCAGCTTGGGACGAGTGAGCTTAGACGAGCAGTACTTC
TRBJ2-2,-,TRBV18,-,CASSLLVANTGELFF,TGTGCCAGCTCCCTCCTGGTTGCGAACACCGGGGAGCTGTTTTTT
TRBJ2-2,-,TRBV5-5,-,CASSLGQPGELFF,TGTGCCAGCAGCTTGGGTCAGCCCGGGGAGCTGTTTTTT